A selection of T cell receptor beta chains follows, all from one sample in a study of blood T cell repertoires in COVID-19. Here immunoSEQ multiplex PCR was the method, and the copy in TCRdb shows in-frame clones only, minus some. This sample has tens of thousands of clones, with around 90% found just once. The sequencing input was peripheral blood. These receptors all come from a male donor with acute or convalescent COVID-19. Both conserved end residues are part of each CDR3. A D gene is named only where the DNA matches it firmly.

v_gene	j_gene	d_gene	CDR3aa
TRBV6-4	TRBJ2-1	.	CASSDQGRNEQFF
TRBV19	TRBJ2-6	TRBD2	CASSTPGGWDASGANVLTF
TRBV5-4	TRBJ2-2	TRBD1	CASGPFPADRANTGELFF
TRBV10-3	TRBJ1-3	.	CAISERGALSGNTIYF
TRBV27	TRBJ2-1	TRBD1	CASSPRGRGPLGEQFF
TRBV10-3	TRBJ1-2	.	CAISEGQLRGGYTF
TRBV12-3/TRBV12-4	TRBJ2-5	.	CASSLGQQETQYF
TRBV9	TRBJ2-1	.	CASSPDRKSSYNEQFF
TRBV4-2	TRBJ2-7	TRBD2	CASSQEWGGAYEQYF
TRBV5-8	TRBJ1-5	TRBD1	CASSLGQGGFQPQHF
TRBV5-1	TRBJ2-3	TRBD1	CASSIRDRGDTQYF
TRBV7-6	TRBJ1-3	.	CASLGTLLGGGNTIYF
TRBV19	TRBJ1-2	.	CATRGSGAPWGYTF
TRBV6-1	TRBJ1-2	.	CASSEYRAMRDGYTF
TRBV19	TRBJ1-2	.	CASTSGPEGSYYGYTF
TRBV5-1	TRBJ2-2	TRBD2	CASSFSGVSGELFF
TRBV5-1	TRBJ1-3	.	CASSLLPGDSSGNTIYF
TRBV5-4	TRBJ2-7	TRBD2	CASSLALRGAYEQYF
TRBV3-1/TRBV3-2	TRBJ1-1	TRBD1	CASSRQTGTEAFF
TRBV19	TRBJ1-5	TRBD1	CASSGGTGNQPQHF
TRBV5-4	TRBJ2-7	.	CASSSPDGNYEQYF
TRBV7-9	TRBJ1-4	.	CASSSSIRVGNEKLFF
TRBV9	TRBJ2-3	.	CASSVGGTALDTQYF
TRBV4-2	TRBJ2-7	.	CASSQGAGGPYYEQYF
TRBV28	TRBJ2-1	.	CASSSGTSRAYNEQFF
TRBV9	TRBJ1-6	.	CASSVAPRGDNSPLHF
TRBV5-1	TRBJ2-5	.	CASSQEPPPETQYF
TRBV11-2	TRBJ1-4	TRBD1	CASSKGQVSTNEKLFF
TRBV5-4	TRBJ1-2	TRBD1	CASSGTRTGDYGYTF
TRBV18	TRBJ1-2	TRBD1	CASSLIGGQDGYTF
TRBV7-9	TRBJ1-2	TRBD1	CASSFDREVSYTF
TRBV29-1	TRBJ1-2	TRBD1	CTKCEWTGVSGYTF
TRBV2	TRBJ2-7	TRBD1	CASRAGQGADEQYF
TRBV18	TRBJ1-4	.	CASSPTPANEKLFF
TRBV6-6	TRBJ2-1	TRBD2	CASSRTSGGAIVGLSYNEQFF
TRBV5-1	TRBJ1-2	TRBD1	CASGPGQGFDGYTF
TRBV21-1	TRBJ2-5	.	CASSKVFLAGGPQETQYF
TRBV2	TRBJ1-5	.	CASSEGGAYNQPQHF
TRBV21-1	TRBJ1-5	.	CASSPPDKSSNQPQHF
TRBV2	TRBJ1-5	.	CASSPGTLSNQPQHF
TRBV14	TRBJ1-6	TRBD1	CASSNRGGSPLHF
TRBV4-1	TRBJ2-3	TRBD2	CASSQDHLAGDTDTQYF